Below are 20 T cell receptor beta chains sequenced from a single sample in a study of OX40 agonist ivuxolimab in advanced cancers. Produced via immunoSEQ multiplex PCR; TCRdb's table is partial and in-frame only. In the table there are about 88,000 clones, 85% of which are singletons. Specimen: CD4+ or CD8+ T cells sorted from blood, collected in a trial of the OX40 agonist ivuxolimab. The receptors derive from an adult with an advanced solid tumor such as melanoma, head and neck, liver or kidney cancer.

This chain connects TRBV10-1 to TRBJ2-5, with 9 bases aligning to TRBD2. J lost 2 bases, V lost 1 base, and 5 bases had no gene match. Germline CDR1 is WNHNN and CDR2 is SYGVQD (reference sequence). The length of the CDR3 is 16 residues. In nucleotides, the CDR3 is TGCGCCAGCAGTGAGTTCGGACTAGCGAGTCAAGAGACCCAGTACTTC. Amino acid sequence: CASSEFGLASQETQYF.

For this clone: Other nucleotide sequences from this sample produce the same CDR3. The rearrangement joins TRBV5-1 to TRBJ2-1; 7 bases match TRBD1. The germline gives CDR1 SGHRS, CDR2 YFSETQ. The CDR3 contains 15 residues. V shed 0 bases, J shed 4 bases, and the junction held 4 bases outside the gene matches. CDR3 in DNA: TGCGCCAGCAGCTTGGACGGCAGGGGGTACAATGAGCAGTTCTTC. It yields the protein CASSLDGRGYNEQFF.

The chain recombines TRBV7-8 with TRBJ2-3, with D possibly called TRBD1 or TRBD2 (6 bases each). Trimming cost V 5 bases and J 0 bases, with 9 bases left between them. This CDR3 is built from 14 residues. CDR1 is SGHVS and CDR2 is FQNEAQ in the germline V gene. Here the CDR3 reads CASSRGRSTDTQYF. DNA for the CDR3: TGTGCCAGCAGCCGGGGGCGCAGCACAGATACGCAGTATTTT. The full variable domain, its missing parts supplied by reference TRBV7-8 and TRBJ2-3, is GAGVSQSPRYKVAKRGQDVALRCDPISGHVSLFWYQQALGQGPEFLTYFQNEAQLDKSGLPSDRFFAERPEGSVSTLKIQRTQQEDSAVYLCASSRGRSTDTQYFGPGTRLTVL.

The V gene is TRBV7-9, the J gene TRBJ2-3; D is undetermined. The CDR3 contains 13 residues. From germline, CDR1 is SEHNR and CDR2 FQNEAQ (reference sequence). V was shortened by 6 bases and J by 2 bases, with 9 bases between the two germline ends. In DNA form, the CDR3 reads TGTGCCAGCAGGTCTAGGACCACAGATACGCAGTATTTT. Translating gives CASRSRTTDTQYF.

Here the CDR3 DNA reads TGTGCCAGCTCACCACCGGGACCGAACACCGGGGAGCTGTTTTTT. Its protein is CASSPPGPNTGELFF. V and J are TRBV18 and TRBJ2-2, with D perhaps TRBD1 or TRBD2 (5 bases each). The CDR3 sequence is 15 residues long. V was trimmed by 0 bases and J by 0 bases, leaving 5 bases between them. The germline gives CDR1 KGHSH, CDR2 LQKENI.

This clone was recorded a few times. V gene TRBV2 combines with J gene TRBJ1-6; a possible D gene is TRBD1 (6 bases). V was pared by 6 bases and J by 9 bases, with 12 bases between. CDR1 is SNHLY and CDR2 is FYNNEI in the germline V gene. This CDR3 comprises 13 residues. CDR3 region: CASRGTLFSPLHF. The CDR3 DNA sequence: TGTGCCAGCAGAGGGACACTCTTTTCACCCCTCCACTTT.

The CDR3 nucleotides are TGTGCCAGCAGCTTAGTGCGCGGCAGGGGTCCCCACGAGCAGTACGTC. It encodes CASSLVRGRGPHEQYV. The chain links TRBV7-9 to TRBJ2-7, with D perhaps TRBD1 (6 bases). Germline-derived CDR1 and CDR2 are SEHNR and FQNEAQ (reference sequence). Trimming pared 1 base from V and 5 bases from J, leaving 18 bases between. This CDR3 is 16 amino acids long.

The rearrangement links TRBV30 to TRBJ2-1, with 7 bases identical to TRBD2. The CDR3 runs 14 residues. CDR1 is GTSNPN and CDR2 is SVGIG in the germline V gene (reference sequence). J lost 10 bases, V lost 0 bases, and 9 bases had no gene match. The CDR3 here is CAWSVGGWEGEQFF. The DNA for the CDR3 is TGTGCCTGGAGTGTCGGCGGGTGGGAGGGGGAGCAGTTCTTC.

This chain connects TRBV7-2 to TRBJ2-7, with 7 bases fitting TRBD1. V trimming: 5 bases; J trimming: 1 base; junction bases outside the gene matches: 2. Germline-derived CDR1 and CDR2 are SGHTA and FQGNSA. The CDR3 length is 13 residues. CDR3 sequence (DNA): TGTGCCAGCAGCGTGGACAGGTCCTACGAGCAGTACTTC. Amino acid sequence: CASSVDRSYEQYF.

The chain uses TRBV7-8 and TRBJ2-7, with D maybe TRBD1 (5 bases). CDR3 length: 14 residues. Trimming shortened V by 5 bases and J by 4 bases, and 15 bases separated the two germline ends. Germline lookup yields CDR1 SGHVS and CDR2 FQNEAQ. The CDR3 protein is CASSLGPTVYEQYV. CDR3 sequence (DNA): TGTGCCAGCAGCCTGGGCCCGACAGTTTACGAGCAGTACGTC.

This CDR3 reads CASSETSGAAYLAKNIQYF. For the CDR3, the DNA is TGTGCCAGTAGTGAGACTAGCGGGGCCGCTTATCTAGCCAAAAACATTCAGTACTTC. The J gene is TRBJ2-4, the V gene TRBV19, with 11 bases that match TRBD2. The trim removed 5 bases at V and 0 bases at J, leaving 12 bases unmatched. Per the germline V gene, CDR1 is LNHDA and CDR2 is SQIVND (reference sequence). The CDR3 has 19 amino acids.

This CDR3 is CASSRQGGYEQYF. CDR3 nucleotide sequence: TGTGCCAGCAGCCGACAGGGGGGTTACGAGCAGTACTTC. This chain links TRBV7-3 with TRBJ2-7; TRBD1 matches 9 bases. The ends lost 5 bases at V and 4 bases at J; junction bases unmatched: 3. The CDR3 has 13 amino acids. Germline lookup yields CDR1 SGHTA and CDR2 FQGTGA. The full variable domain, its missing parts supplied by reference TRBV7-3 and TRBJ2-7, is GAGVSQTPSNKVTEKGKYVELRCDPISGHTALYWYRQSLGQGPEFLIYFQGTGAADDSGLPNDRFFAVRPEGSVSTLKIQRTERGDSAVYLCASSRQGGYEQYFGPGTRLTVT.

This clone has more than one count but fewer than ten. The chain combines TRBV4-2 with TRBJ2-7; 10 nucleotides align to TRBD2. With V trimmed by 3 bases and J by 0 bases, 5 bases remained unmatched. The length of the CDR3 is 16 residues. Germline CDR1 reads LGHNA; CDR2 reads YNFKEQ. CDR3: CASSQASGSSSYEQYF. The DNA of the CDR3 is TGTGCCAGCAGCCAGGCTAGCGGGAGCAGCTCCTACGAGCAGTACTTC.

This clone has only a few counts. The chain has TRBV29-1 and TRBJ1-1, with D tentatively TRBD1 (5 bases). Germline V gene lookup returns CDR1 SQVTM and CDR2 ANQGSEA. Trimming shortened V by 6 bases and J by 7 bases, and 9 bases separated the two germline ends. The CDR3 extends over 10 amino acids. Here the CDR3 DNA reads TGCAGCGTGGGGCAGTTTGAAGCTTTCTTT. Its translation is CSVGQFEAFF.

V is TRBV18 and J is TRBJ1-1; D is perhaps TRBD1 (5 bases). Germline CDR1 and CDR2: KGHSH and LQKENI. The ends were cut back, 3 bases at V and 0 bases at J, with 14 bases in the middle. The CDR3 sequence is 16 residues long. Written as DNA, the CDR3 is TGTGCCAGCTCACCCCGCCCGACAGAGATGAACACTGAAGCTTTCTTT. Translation gives CASSPRPTEMNTEAFF.

V gene TRBV20-1 combines with J gene TRBJ2-5; no reliable D call. V was cut by 5 bases and J by 5 bases, with 9 bases left in between. In germline, CDR1 is DFQATT, CDR2 SNEGSKA (reference sequence). CDR3 length: 11 residues. The CDR3 DNA is TGCAGTGCTGTCCTTAGGGAGACCCAGTACTTC. Translation gives CSAVLRETQYF.

V gene TRBV6-1 combines with J gene TRBJ2-3, with TRBD2 matching over 7 bases. Trimming at V came to 5 bases and at J to 5 bases, leaving 7 bases not matched to a gene. Germline values: CDR1 MNHNS, CDR2 SASEGT. CDR3 size: 14 residues. The CDR3 DNA is TGTGCCAGCAGTATTACTTCGGGGGGAGATACGCAGTATTTT. Its translation is CASSITSGGDTQYF.

This clone was found once. The CDR3 is CASSTDRGGNNEQFF. CDR3 nucleotides: TGCGCCAGCAGTACGGACAGGGGGGGCAACAATGAGCAGTTCTTC. The genes are TRBV10-1 and TRBJ2-1; 10 nucleotides agree with TRBD1. V lost 5 bases and J lost 5; bases outside the gene matches: 6. This CDR3 spans 15 amino acids. Germline CDR1 reads WNHNN; CDR2 reads SYGVQD (reference sequence).

The chain employs TRBV2 and TRBJ1-3; maybe TRBD1 (5 bases). Trimming left V 3 bases short and J 1 base short, with 7 bases between. This CDR3 contains 14 residues. The germline gives CDR1 SNHLY, CDR2 FYNNEI. The CDR3 DNA reads as TGTGCCAGCAGTGACGCAGGGTCTGGAAACACCATATATTTT. This codes for CASSDAGSGNTIYF.

This clone was recorded a few times. The J gene is TRBJ2-5, the V gene TRBV30, with unresolved D. The CDR3 covers 13 residues. Trimming left V 6 bases short and J 2 bases short, with 13 bases between. In germline, CDR1 is GTSNPN, CDR2 SVGIG (reference sequence). CDR3 in DNA: TGTGCCTGCCAAGGTACTATTCAAGAGACCCAGTACTTC. Translated, it gives CACQGTIQETQYF. Combining the CDR3 with reference TRBV30 and TRBJ2-5 gives the whole variable domain SQTIHQWPATLVQPVGSPLSLECTVEGTSNPNLYWYRQAAGRGLQLLFYSVGIGQISSEVPQNLSASRPQDRQFILSSKKLLLSDSGFYLCACQGTIQETQYFGPGTRLLVL.